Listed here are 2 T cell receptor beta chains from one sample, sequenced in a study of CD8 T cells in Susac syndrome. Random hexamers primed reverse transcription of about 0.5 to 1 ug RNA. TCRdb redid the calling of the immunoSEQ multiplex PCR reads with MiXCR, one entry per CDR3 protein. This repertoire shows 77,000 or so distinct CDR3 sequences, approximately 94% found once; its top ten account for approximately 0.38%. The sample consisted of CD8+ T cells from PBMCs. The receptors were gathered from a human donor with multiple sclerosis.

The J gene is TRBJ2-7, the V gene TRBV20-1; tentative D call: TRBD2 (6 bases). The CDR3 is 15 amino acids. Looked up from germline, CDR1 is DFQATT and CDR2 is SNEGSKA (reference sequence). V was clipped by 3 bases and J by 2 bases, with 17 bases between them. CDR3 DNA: TGCAGTGCTAGTGAATGGGACGGGGGTCCCTACGAGCAGTACTTC. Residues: CSASEWDGGPYEQYF.

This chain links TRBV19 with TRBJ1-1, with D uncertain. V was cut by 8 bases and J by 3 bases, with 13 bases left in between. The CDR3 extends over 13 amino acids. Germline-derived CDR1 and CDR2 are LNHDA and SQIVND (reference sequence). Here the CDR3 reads CASSYDEHTEAFF. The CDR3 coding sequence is TGTGCCAGTTCCTACGATGAACACACTGAAGCTTTCTTT.